This record concerns one T cell receptor (beta chain) sequence. Its matching antigen is unknown. TCRdb's table, derived via immunoSEQ multiplex PCR, lists solely in-frame clones and lacks some. Counted here are 160,000 or so clones, roughly 80% occurring once; the ten biggest clones make up over 4.5%. These data originate in a study of cytotoxic CD8 clonotypes in ibrutinib-treated CLL. Overall study context: The patient breakdown showed some eleven relapsed/refractory and under 16 treatment-naive cases, with about 18 IGHV unmutated. After a median of about 70 months, roughly 14 patients stayed remitted and around twelve progressed; responses had been partial in some 24 and complete in 2. Response sampling took place at median around 12 months of treatment, range 6 to 36. Study-wide results and caveats: Patients with sustained remission and those progressing were sampled at differing times.

Per germline, CDR1 MNHNY and CDR2 SVGAGI (reference sequence). The CDR3 is 15 amino acids. V trimming: 6 bases; J trimming: 4 bases; junction bases outside the gene matches: 9. The V call is TRBV6-6, the J call TRBJ2-1, with TRBD2 matching 7 bases. Sequences were derived from PBMCs, sampled after 24 months of ibrutinib treatment. The source of this sequence is a human donor with chronic lymphocytic leukemia. CDR3 in DNA: TGTGCCAGCAGGCCAGGGCTAGCGGCTTACAATGAGCAGTTCTTC. Protein sequence: CASRPGLAAYNEQFF.